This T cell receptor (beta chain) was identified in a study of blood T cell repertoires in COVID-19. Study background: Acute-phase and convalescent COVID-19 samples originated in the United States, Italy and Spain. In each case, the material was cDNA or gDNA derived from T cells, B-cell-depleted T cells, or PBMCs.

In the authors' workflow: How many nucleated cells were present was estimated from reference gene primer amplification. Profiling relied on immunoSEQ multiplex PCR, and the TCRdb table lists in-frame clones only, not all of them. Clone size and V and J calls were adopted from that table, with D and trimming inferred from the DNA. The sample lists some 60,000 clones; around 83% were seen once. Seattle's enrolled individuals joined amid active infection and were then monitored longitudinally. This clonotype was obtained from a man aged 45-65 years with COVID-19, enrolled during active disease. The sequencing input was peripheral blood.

CDR3 nucleotides: TGTGCCAGCAGCCCAGGAGTAGCGGGAGTCAATGAGCAGTTCTTC. Protein: CASSPGVAGVNEQFF. The chain carries TRBV7-3 and TRBJ2-1; 9 positions match TRBD2. V shed 5 bases, J shed 6 bases, and the junction held 8 bases outside the gene matches. The germline CDR1 and CDR2 sequences are SGHTA and FQGTGA. There are 15 residues in the CDR3.